A single sample gave rise to the 20 T cell receptor beta chains below, sequenced in a study of shared clonotypes between healthy human individuals. Clones were sequenced by immunoSEQ multiplex PCR, and TCRdb holds only the in-frame ones, with some missing. This sample has about 770,000 clones, with 72% found just once. The sample consisted of memory CD4+ T cells sorted from blood. Subset indicated: CD45RA-negative fraction. The receptor source for this set is a woman between 25 and 40 years old in good health.

The rearrangement links TRBV7-8 to TRBJ2-7, with D possibly TRBD2 on 5 matching bases. This CDR3 comprises 18 residues. CDR1 is SGHVS, CDR2 FQNEAQ, per germline. The V end was cut by 5 bases, the J end by 4 bases, with 27 bases between. This chain's CDR3 is CASSHGVLLGSTHYEQYF. The CDR3 nucleotides read TGTGCCAGCAGCCACGGGGTGCTACTCGGTTCCACCCATTACGAGCAGTACTTC.

This chain connects TRBV10-3 to TRBJ2-2; D remains ambiguous. Trimming stripped 6 bases from V and 1 base from J, with 9 bases between. The CDR3 spans 14 residues. CDR1 ENHRY and CDR2 SYGVKD come from the germline V gene. The CDR3 DNA reads as TGTGCCATCAGATCGAGTTTGAACACCGGGGAGCTGTTTTTT. Protein: CAIRSSLNTGELFF.

V usage is TRBV7-8 and J usage is TRBJ2-1; TRBD2 agrees at 11 bases. J was trimmed by 8 bases and V by 6 bases; bases with no gene match: 9. Germline V gene data show CDR1 as SGHVS and CDR2 as FQNEAQ. The CDR3 has 15 amino acids. In DNA form, the CDR3 reads TGTGCCAGCAGACCGGGACTAGCGGAATTTCATGAGCAGTTCTTC. It specifies CASRPGLAEFHEQFF. The full variable domain, its missing parts supplied by reference TRBV7-8 and TRBJ2-1, is GAGVSQSPRYKVAKRGQDVALRCDPISGHVSLFWYQQALGQGPEFLTYFQNEAQLDKSGLPSDRFFAERPEGSVSTLKIQRTQQEDSAVYLCASRPGLAEFHEQFFGPGTRLTVL.

The rearrangement joins TRBV25-1 to TRBJ2-6; D remains unclear. The V gene lost 3 bases and the J gene lost 0 bases, with 9 bases spanning the gap. The CDR3 sequence is 16 residues long. Germline CDR1 and CDR2: MGHDK and SYGVNS. The CDR3 sequence: CASSEEIFSGANVLTF. The CDR3 DNA reads as TGTGCCAGCAGTGAGGAGATTTTCTCTGGGGCCAACGTCCTGACTTTC.

V usage is TRBV28 and J usage is TRBJ1-2; the D gene is possibly TRBD1 (5 bases). Germline loops: CDR1 MDHEN, CDR2 SYDVKM. The CDR3 totals 14 residues. With 3 bases removed from V and 14 bases from J, the gap between germline ends came to 22 bases. The CDR3 sequence is CASSFLGEGPGVTF. CDR3 nucleotide sequence: TGTGCCAGCAGTTTCTTAGGCGAGGGTCCGGGGGTTACCTTC.

V is TRBV16 and J is TRBJ2-1; tentative D call: TRBD1 (5 bases). Germline CDR1 and CDR2: KGHSY and FQNENV. Trimming stripped 2 bases from V and 9 bases from J, with 11 bases between. CDR3 length: 13 residues. CDR3 region: CASSQQGYSEQFF. The CDR3 DNA sequence: TGTGCCAGCAGCCAACAGGGATATAGTGAGCAGTTCTTC.

On this clone itself: Other DNA sequences in the same sample also yield this CDR3. The chain recombines TRBV30 with TRBJ1-3; D unresolved. V lost 0 bases, J lost 1 base, and 4 bases lay in between. The CDR3 extends over 13 amino acids. The germline V gene encodes CDR1 GTSNPN and CDR2 SVGIG (reference sequence). As DNA, the CDR3 is TGTGCCTGGAGTGTTATATCTGGAAACACCATATATTTT. This codes for CAWSVISGNTIYF.

The chain employs TRBV6-5 and TRBJ2-5; D gene uncertain. The germline V gene encodes CDR1 MNHEY and CDR2 SVGAGI. Trimming cost V 2 bases and J 3 bases, with 1 base left between them. CDR3 length equals 11 residues. The CDR3 nucleotides are TGTGCCAGCAGTTACGAAGAGACCCAGTACTTC. Translating it yields CASSYEETQYF.

The chain is built from TRBV19 and TRBJ2-7; D gene ambiguous. The V and J ends lost 6 bases and 3 bases respectively, with 12 bases between them. CDR3 length equals 13 residues. CDR1 is LNHDA, CDR2 SQIVND, per germline (reference sequence). The CDR3 DNA is TGTGCCAGTAGCCCCCTGGACGGCTACGAGCAGTACTTC. Translated: CASSPLDGYEQYF.

This clone occurred a few times. The chain uses TRBV4-1 and TRBJ1-5; the match to TRBD1 covers 8 bases. This CDR3 has 15 amino acids. V lost 0 bases to trimming and J lost 5 bases; unmatched junction nucleotides: 3. Per germline, CDR1 MGHRA and CDR2 YSYEKL. The CDR3 coding sequence is TGCGCCAGCAGCCAAGAAGACAGGGGCTATCAGCCCCAGCATTTT. It translates to CASSQEDRGYQPQHF.

V gene TRBV9 combines with J gene TRBJ1-4, with 8 nucleotides matching TRBD1. The V gene's germline CDR1 is SGDLS and CDR2 YYNGEE. V was pared by 4 bases and J by 7 bases, with 9 bases of the junction left unmatched. This CDR3 is 15 amino acids long. The CDR3 loop is CASSSNRGGLEKLFF. DNA of the CDR3: TGTGCCAGCAGCAGTAACAGGGGGGGCCTTGAAAAACTGTTTTTT.

The chain recombines TRBV7-8 with TRBJ1-1; D uncertain. Trimming shortened V by 1 base and J by 0 bases, and 9 bases separated the two germline ends. The germline V gene has CDR1 SGHVS and CDR2 FQNEAQ. This CDR3 region has 15 residues. The DNA of the CDR3 is TGTGCCAGCAGCTTAGATGCTCAAATGAACACTGAAGCTTTCTTT. Translated, it gives CASSLDAQMNTEAFF.

The chain has TRBV5-1 and TRBJ2-1, with 8 bases that match TRBD2. The germline V gene encodes CDR1 SGHRS and CDR2 YFSETQ. The CDR3 covers 17 residues. V shed 1 base and J 7 bases; nucleotides not matched to a gene: 13. The CDR3 spells CASSLLAGGGRGNEQFF. CDR3 nucleotides: TGCGCCAGCAGCTTGTTGGCGGGAGGCGGTAGGGGGAATGAGCAGTTCTTC.

Turning to this clone: This sample also contains other DNA sequences that code for the same CDR3. The chain combines TRBV5-6 with TRBJ1-1, with D possibly matching TRBD1 (5 bases). The CDR3 has 13 residues. The germline V gene has CDR1 SGHDT and CDR2 YYEEEE. Trimming took 4 bases from V and 5 from J, leaving 12 bases between them. For the CDR3, the DNA is TGTGCCAGCAGCCTCGGGACCGGAACTGAAGCTTTCTTT. Residues: CASSLGTGTEAFF.

This clone was observed once. The chain recombines TRBV6-6 with TRBJ2-1; the match to TRBD2 covers 12 bases. This CDR3 region has 15 residues. The germline CDR1 and CDR2 sequences are MNHNY and SVGAGI (reference sequence). The trim removed 5 bases at V and 3 bases at J, leaving 2 bases unmatched. The DNA of the CDR3 is TGTGCCAGCAGTCCGGGACTAGCGGGCTACAATGAGCAGTTCTTC. This sequence encodes CASSPGLAGYNEQFF.

The chain joins TRBV4-1 to TRBJ2-3; D is unresolved. The germline CDR1 and CDR2 sequences are MGHRA and YSYEKL. The CDR3 has 13 residues. V was cut by 6 bases and J by 5 bases, with 12 bases left in between. CDR3 nucleotide sequence: TGCGCCAGCAGAGGGCCTGGCCAAGATACGCAGTATTTT. Residues: CASRGPGQDTQYF.

The chain links TRBV6-5 to TRBJ2-5; D is uncertain. V was clipped by 2 bases and J by 2 bases, with 9 bases between them. This CDR3 is built from 14 residues. Germline loops: CDR1 MNHEY, CDR2 SVGAGI. CDR3 amino acids: CASSYGPLQETQYF. CDR3 nucleotides: TGTGCCAGCAGTTACGGGCCTCTACAAGAGACCCAGTACTTC.

The V call is TRBV4-2, the J call TRBJ2-7, with TRBD2 matching 8 bases. V was pared by 0 bases and J by 5 bases, with 9 bases of the junction left unmatched. The germline CDR1 and CDR2 sequences are LGHNA and YNFKEQ. This CDR3 spans 16 amino acids. The CDR3: CASSQDYLAGFDEQYF. In DNA, the CDR3 is TGTGCCAGCAGCCAAGATTACCTAGCGGGTTTCGACGAGCAGTACTTC.

The chain is built from TRBV2 and TRBJ2-7, with 12 bases identical to TRBD1. CDR1 is SNHLY and CDR2 is FYNNEI in the germline V gene. J lost 5 bases, V lost 8 bases, and 7 bases had no gene match. The CDR3 is 14 amino acids. The CDR3 is CASGWDRGLNEQYF. CDR3 nucleotides: TGTGCCAGCGGTTGGGACAGGGGGCTCAACGAGCAGTACTTC.

This chain uses TRBV7-8 with TRBJ2-5; D is ambiguous. The CDR3 is 12 amino acids. V was shortened by 7 bases and J by 3 bases, with 9 bases between the two germline ends. Germline V gene sequence: CDR1 SGHVS, CDR2 FQNEAQ. Here the CDR3 DNA reads TGTGCCAGCAAGACTTCAGAAGAGACCCAGTACTTC. Protein: CASKTSEETQYF.